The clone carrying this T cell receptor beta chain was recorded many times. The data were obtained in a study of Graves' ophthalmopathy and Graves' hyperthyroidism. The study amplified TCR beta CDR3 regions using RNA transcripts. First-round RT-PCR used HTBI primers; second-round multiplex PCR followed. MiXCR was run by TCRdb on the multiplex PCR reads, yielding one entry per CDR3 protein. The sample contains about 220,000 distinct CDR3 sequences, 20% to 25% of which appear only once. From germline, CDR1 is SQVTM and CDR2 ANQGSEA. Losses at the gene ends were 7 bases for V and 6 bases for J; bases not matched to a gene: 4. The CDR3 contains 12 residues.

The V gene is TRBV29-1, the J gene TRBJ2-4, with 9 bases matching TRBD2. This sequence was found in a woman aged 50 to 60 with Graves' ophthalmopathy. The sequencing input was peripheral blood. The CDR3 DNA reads TGCAGCGGCGTTAGCGGGAGAAACATTCAGTACTTC. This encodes CSGVSGRNIQYF.